This paragraph covers one T cell receptor beta chain sequence. Germline is not matched at one junction end, which may reflect a read error. The source of the sample is a study of cytomegalovirus exposure and HLA in healthy donors. Healthy bone marrow donors made up the donor group. In nominal health when sampled, donors likely had unrecorded immune exposures nonetheless. The germline gives CDR1 SEHNR, CDR2 FQNEAQ (reference sequence). The CDR3 is 15 amino acids. The PCR was carried out with 60 Vbeta primers and 13 Jbeta primers. The repertoire was sequenced with immunoSEQ multiplex PCR; TCRdb's copy has only in-frame clones and lacks some. The sample contains 150,000 to 160,000 clones, roughly 79% of which appear only once.

What was sequenced was PBMCs. The sequence was obtained from a man aged 18 to 30 in good health and CMV-seronegative. V and J are TRBV7-9 and TRBJ1-4, with TRBD1 as a possible D gene (5 bases). CDR3 in DNA: TGTGCCAGCAGCTTATATGGGGCAGTAGATGAGAAACTGTTTTTT. Its protein is CASSLYGAVDEKLFF.